These 24 T cell receptor beta chains share one sample of origin, sequenced in a study of blood T cell repertoires in COVID-19. TCRdb's table, derived via immunoSEQ multiplex PCR, lists solely in-frame clones and lacks some. In the table there are 59,000 or so clones, 70% to 75% of which are singletons. The sequenced sample was peripheral blood. These receptors were collected from a woman aged 50 to 60 with active or convalescent COVID-19.

The genes are TRBV7-8 and TRBJ2-1; TRBD2 matches at 7 bases. In germline, CDR1 is SGHVS, CDR2 FQNEAQ. The V gene end was trimmed by 5 bases and the J gene end by 0 bases; junction bases not matched to a gene: 7. This CDR3 comprises 16 residues. Here the CDR3 reads CASSAHSGSSYNEQFF. CDR3 DNA: TGTGCCAGCAGCGCGCATAGCGGGTCCTCCTACAATGAGCAGTTCTTC. The variable domain in full, with the rest retrieved from reference TRBV7-8 and TRBJ2-1, is GAGVSQSPRYKVAKRGQDVALRCDPISGHVSLFWYQQALGQGPEFLTYFQNEAQLDKSGLPSDRFFAERPEGSVSTLKIQRTQQEDSAVYLCASSAHSGSSYNEQFFGPGTRLTVL.

This clone was counted a few times. The rearrangement links TRBV2 to TRBJ2-1; no reliable D call. CDR1 and CDR2 (germline): SNHLY, FYNNEI. V dropped 8 bases and J dropped 0 bases, with 8 bases sitting between them. This CDR3 has 13 residues. Here the CDR3 reads CASHLSSYNEQFF. The CDR3 DNA follows: TGTGCCAGCCACCTGAGCTCCTACAATGAGCAGTTCTTC.

The gene calls are TRBV10-3 and TRBJ1-1; D is possibly TRBD1 (5 bases). The CDR3 runs 14 residues. Trimming took 4 bases from V and 3 from J, leaving 12 bases between them. Germline loops: CDR1 ENHRY, CDR2 SYGVKD. In nucleotides, the CDR3 is TGTGCCATCAGTGTCAGGGAGGCGGACACTGAAGCTTTCTTT. Protein: CAISVREADTEAFF.

V is TRBV4-1 and J is TRBJ2-7; tentatively, D is TRBD2 (6 bases). With 1 base removed from V and 3 bases from J, the gap between germline ends came to 10 bases. This CDR3 spans 14 amino acids. The germline CDR1 and CDR2 sequences are MGHRA and YSYEKL. As DNA, the CDR3 is TGCGCCAGCAGCCAAGGGAGGGAAGGCTACGAGCAGTACTTC. Encoded protein: CASSQGREGYEQYF.

The V gene is TRBV28, the J gene TRBJ2-7; TRBD2 matches 8 bases. CDR1 is MDHEN and CDR2 is SYDVKM in the germline V gene. Trimming removed 3 bases from V and 3 bases from J; junction bases left unmatched: 13. This CDR3 has 17 residues. The CDR3 spells CASSFLDASGRNYEQYF. In nucleotides, the CDR3 is TGTGCCAGCAGTTTCCTCGATGCTAGCGGGCGGAACTACGAGCAGTACTTC. The variable domain in full, completed from reference TRBV28 and TRBJ2-7, reads DVKVTQSSRYLVKRTGEKVFLECVQDMDHENMFWYRQDPGLGLRLIYFSYDVKMKEKGDIPEGYSVSREKKERFSLILESASTNQTSMYLCASSFLDASGRNYEQYFGPGTRLTVT.

This chain joins TRBV18 and TRBJ2-2, with D perhaps TRBD1 (6 bases). Germline assignment: CDR1 KGHSH and CDR2 LQKENI. The CDR3 runs to 14 residues. Trimming took 3 bases from V and 7 from J, leaving 12 bases between them. The CDR3 DNA sequence: TGTGCCAGCTCACCCCCACAGGGAAGCGGGGAGCTGTTTTTT. Residues: CASSPPQGSGELFF. Together with reference TRBV18 and TRBJ2-2, the CDR3 gives the full variable domain: NAGVMQNPRHLVRRRGQEARLRCSPMKGHSHVYWYRQLPEEGLKFMVYLQKENIIDESGMPKERFSAEFPKEGPSILRIQQVVRGDSAAYFCASSPPQGSGELFFGEGSRLTVL.

The chain is built from TRBV11-1 and TRBJ2-7, with D possibly TRBD2 on 5 matching bases. The germline V gene encodes CDR1 SGHAT and CDR2 FQDESV (reference sequence). The CDR3 has 13 residues. V was pared by 5 bases and J by 3 bases, with 11 bases between. The CDR3 loop reads CASSGSEGYEQYF. As DNA, the CDR3 is TGTGCCAGCAGCGGCTCCGAGGGCTACGAGCAGTACTTC.

CDR3 in DNA: TGTGCCAGCAGCCAAGATAAGAGACATAGCGGGAGCGAGCAGTACTTC. This sequence encodes CASSQDKRHSGSEQYF. This chain links TRBV14 with TRBJ2-7, with 9 bases matching TRBD2. The CDR3 sequence is 16 residues long. CDR1 is SGHDN, CDR2 FVKESK, per germline. Trimming took 0 bases from V and 6 from J; bases not matched to a gene: 9. Variable domain in full (rest from reference TRBV14 and TRBJ2-7): EAGVTQFPSHSVIEKGQTVTLRCDPISGHDNLYWYRRVMGKEIKFLLHFVKESKQDESGMPNNRFLAERTGGTYSTLKVQPAELEDSGVYFCASSQDKRHSGSEQYFGPGTRLTVT.

This clone was recorded once. V and J are TRBV5-1 and TRBJ2-5; the D gene is possibly TRBD1 (6 bases). Trimming cost V 3 bases and J 1 base, with 13 bases left between them. The CDR3 runs to 15 residues. Germline V gene lookup returns CDR1 SGHRS and CDR2 YFSETQ. The CDR3 is CASSSWGQSQETQYF. The CDR3 nucleotides are TGCGCCAGCAGCTCTTGGGGACAATCCCAAGAGACCCAGTACTTC.

V gene TRBV18 combines with J gene TRBJ1-2; the match to TRBD1 covers 9 bases. The germline CDR1 and CDR2 sequences are KGHSH and LQKENI. This CDR3 has 13 residues. The V segment lost 6 bases and the J segment 7 bases; nucleotides outside the gene matches: 6. CDR3 coding DNA: TGTGCCAGCTCGACAGGGGGGTACTCTGGCTACACCTTC. It translates to CASSTGGYSGYTF.

This chain uses TRBV6-5 with TRBJ2-7; perhaps TRBD2 as D (5 bases). V lost 0 bases and J lost 0, with 12 bases in between. The CDR3 is 16 amino acids. Looked up from germline, CDR1 is MNHEY and CDR2 is SVGAGI. The chain's CDR3 is CASSYSERSSSYEQYF. The CDR3, as DNA: TGTGCCAGCAGTTACTCCGAGCGGTCTAGCTCCTACGAGCAGTACTTC.

The V gene is TRBV5-1, the J gene TRBJ2-2, with 10 nucleotides matching TRBD1. There are 16 residues in the CDR3. Germline CDR1 reads SGHRS; CDR2 reads YFSETQ. With V trimmed by 5 bases and J by 2 bases, 6 bases remained unmatched. The CDR3 bases are TGCGCCAGCAGAACCGGGACAGGGGCCAACACCGGGGAGCTGTTTTTT. Amino acids: CASRTGTGANTGELFF.

This chain joins TRBV24-1 and TRBJ1-1, with D tentatively TRBD1 (5 bases). V was cut by 2 bases and J by 4 bases, with 16 bases left in between. The germline V gene has CDR1 KGHDR and CDR2 SFDVKD. The CDR3 loop spans 16 amino acids. DNA for the CDR3: TGTGCCACCAGTGATTCGGGAGGAGGGGCGGCCACTGAAGCTTTCTTT. The encoded protein is CATSDSGGGAATEAFF.

The CDR3 coding sequence is TGTGCCAGCAGCTTTGGGAGCAGGGGAAATGAGCAGTTCTTC. The encoded protein is CASSFGSRGNEQFF. The rearrangement joins TRBV7-8 to TRBJ2-1; D possibly corresponds to TRBD1 (6 bases). This CDR3 region has 14 residues. Germline CDR1 reads SGHVS; CDR2 reads FQNEAQ. Trimming shortened V by 3 bases and J by 7 bases, and 13 bases separated the two germline ends.

This chain links TRBV2 with TRBJ2-5; 7 bases fit TRBD2. The CDR3 has 12 residues. Germline CDR1 and CDR2: SNHLY and FYNNEI. The DNA of the CDR3 is TGTGCTGGGAGGGGTGGAATAGAGACCCAGTACTTC. Its protein product is CAGRGGIETQYF.

The chain uses TRBV28 and TRBJ2-1, with 10 bases matching TRBD2. The V and J ends lost 6 bases and 2 bases, in that order; junction bases with no gene match: 4. Germline CDR1 and CDR2: MDHEN and SYDVKM. The CDR3 is made up of 15 amino acids. In DNA, the CDR3 is TGTGCCAGCAGGCACGGGACTAGCGCCTACAATGAGCAGTTCTTC. Translating gives CASRHGTSAYNEQFF.

V gene TRBV6-1 combines with J gene TRBJ1-5; no clear D. The V end lost 2 bases, the J end lost 2 bases, and 13 bases lay between the germline ends. Germline assignment: CDR1 MNHNS and CDR2 SASEGT. The CDR3 contains 16 residues. CDR3 in amino acids: CASSELRGLGNQPQHF. CDR3 in DNA: TGTGCCAGCAGTGAATTAAGAGGGCTGGGCAATCAGCCCCAGCATTTT.

This clone was recorded many times. The chain couples TRBV27 to TRBJ2-3; D uncertain. The V end was cut by 4 bases, the J end by 5 bases, with 4 bases between. CDR3 length equals 11 residues. Germline V CDR1 and CDR2: MNHEY, SMNVEV (reference sequence). CDR3 region: CASSSIDTQYF. The CDR3 bases are TGTGCCAGCAGTTCCATAGATACGCAGTATTTT.

The chain couples TRBV3-1 (or the pseudogene TRBV3-2) to TRBJ2-1; 12 bases are shared with TRBD2. The V segment lost 1 base and the J segment 8 bases; nucleotides outside the gene matches: 3. Germline-derived CDR1 and CDR2 are LGHDT and YNNKEL (reference sequence). This CDR3 has 15 residues. In DNA, the CDR3 is TGTGCCAGCAGCCAAGGGACTAGCGGGACGGATGAGCAGTTCTTC. The encoded protein is CASSQGTSGTDEQFF.

The sample holds one count of this clone. V is TRBV7-7 and J is TRBJ2-7, with a weak D call TRBD2 (5 bases). The germline V gene encodes CDR1 SSHAT and CDR2 FNYEAQ (reference sequence). Trimming stripped 5 bases from V and 2 bases from J, with 10 bases between. The CDR3 has 13 amino acids. The CDR3 region is CASSRGFAYEQYF. In DNA form, the CDR3 reads TGTGCCAGCAGCCGGGGATTCGCCTACGAGCAGTACTTC. Looking up the rest from reference TRBV7-7 and TRBJ2-7 gives the full variable domain: GAGVSQSPRYKVTKRGQDVTLRCDPISSHATLYWYQQALGQGPEFLTYFNYEAQPDKSGLPSDRFSAERPEGSISTLTIQRTEQRDSAMYRCASSRGFAYEQYFGPGTRLTVT.

V is TRBV30 and J is TRBJ1-2; 7 bases match TRBD1. This CDR3 is 12 amino acids long. Germline V lookup: CDR1 GTSNPN, CDR2 SVGIG (reference sequence). V trimming: 4 bases; J trimming: 5 bases; junction bases outside the gene matches: 4. The DNA of the CDR3 is TGTGCCTGGACCGCGGGACAGTATGGCTACACCTTC. Its protein product is CAWTAGQYGYTF.

This chain uses TRBV6-1 with TRBJ2-2; D perhaps matches TRBD1 (5 bases). Germline values: CDR1 MNHNS, CDR2 SASEGT. Deletions cut 0 bases from V and 4 bases from J, with 12 bases between. CDR3 size: 16 residues. CDR3 loop: CASSEAEGDPTGELFF. As DNA, the CDR3 is TGTGCCAGCAGTGAAGCGGAAGGGGATCCCACCGGGGAGCTGTTTTTT.

The CDR3: CASGMQGARSGNTIYF. The DNA for the CDR3 is TGTGCCAGCGGTATGCAAGGGGCTCGCTCTGGAAACACCATATATTTT. This chain links TRBV2 with TRBJ1-3; a possible D gene is TRBD1 (5 bases). Trimming left V 8 bases short and J 0 bases short, with 17 bases between. Germline CDR1 and CDR2: SNHLY and FYNNEI. The CDR3 is made up of 16 amino acids.

This clone was seen only once. The CDR3 loop reads CATSDPSGRAGETQYF. The CDR3 DNA reads as TGTGCCACCAGTGATCCAAGCGGGAGGGCCGGGGAGACCCAGTACTTC. The V call is TRBV24-1, the J call TRBJ2-5, with TRBD2 identical over 10 bases. Germline V gene sequence: CDR1 KGHDR, CDR2 SFDVKD. The CDR3 is 16 residues long. V lost 3 bases, J lost 5 bases, and 8 bases stayed unmatched.